The sequence of this T cell receptor beta chain was determined in a study of CD4+ T cells in melanoma. The CDR3 consists of 15 residues. CDR1 is SGHTA, CDR2 FQGTGA, per germline. Unmatched junction bases numbered 11, after V lost 5 bases and J lost 11 bases. Findings of the study overall: CD8+ T cell, macrophage and B cell function reportedly correlated with neoantigen-specific CD4+ T cells.

Clones were read by immunoSEQ multiplex PCR, and TCRdb kept only the in-frame ones, dropping some. This sample has some 150,000 clones; about nine tenths occur once, and the top ten carry 1.5% to 1.9%. As concerns this clone: What it recognizes is unknown.

The J gene is TRBJ1-6, the V gene TRBV7-3; 8 nucleotides align to TRBD1. The sequence came from a human donor with melanoma. The chain's CDR3 is CASSQTGTGSTPLHF. The CDR3 DNA is TGTGCCAGCAGCCAGACCGGGACAGGCTCGACACCCCTCCACTTT.